The clone carrying this TCR beta chain occurred many times. The antigen remains undetermined. The CDR3 length is 15 residues. V was pared by 3 bases and J by 5 bases, with 14 bases between. The entry originates in a study of T-cell reconstitution after alpha-beta-depleted transplantation in children. Study results and limitations: Day-60 TCRbeta diversity that was high in some patients was derived from surviving recipient T cells and thymic progenitors. T-cell counts and diversity at one year following transplant were attributed mainly to newly produced T cells. Alpha-beta T cells about two months after transplant reportedly derived from several hundred expanded graft clones.

Using unique molecular identifiers, the investigators prepared the TCRbeta library. TCRdb re-called the PCR reads through MiXCR, storing one row per CDR3 protein. The repertoire includes roughly 670,000 distinct CDR3 sequences, less than 15% of them detected once, and about 0.77% sits in the top ten. V is TRBV12-3 or TRBV12-4 and J is TRBJ1-5; tentatively, D is TRBD1 (5 bases). The specimen comprised PBMCs, sampled before TCRalphabeta/CD19-depleted stem cell transplant. This TCR came from a girl aged 2 to 10 with congenital amegakaryocytic thrombocytopenia, due to receive a stem cell transplant. In DNA form, the CDR3 reads TGTGCCAGCAGTTTCTCGGGGACCCTTTATCAGCCCCAGCATTTT. Its translation: CASSFSGTLYQPQHF.